This T cell receptor beta chain was recovered during a study of cytomegalovirus exposure and HLA in healthy donors. About the research overall: Most donors, about 82% of around 400 genotyped, fell in the Caucasian-associated ancestry cluster.

The CDR3 totals 12 residues. The germline CDR1 and CDR2 sequences are MNHNS and SASEGT. Trimming cost V 6 bases and J 12 bases, with 15 bases left between them. Concerning this clone: The antigen is unknown.

Findings of the study overall: The study recorded about 160 TCR beta chains that were cytomegalovirus-associated. The authors confirmed in vitro that a few CMV-associated chains were specific for CMV antigens.

The PCR made use of 60 Vbeta and 13 Jbeta primers. The table came from immunoSEQ multiplex PCR; TCRdb's copy has only in-frame clones and leaves some out. The table shows just over 150,000 clones, with 70% to 90% occurring only once. Donors consisted of healthy bone marrow donors. What was sequenced was PBMCs. The clonotype comes from a man in his late teens or twenties in good health and CMV-seropositive. This chain joins TRBV6-1 and TRBJ2-1; possible D gene TRBD2, 6 bases. CDR3 amino acids: CASSAGGLGQFF. CDR3 DNA: TGTGCCAGCAGCGCCGGGGGTTTAGGGCAGTTCTTC.